The next 30 T cell receptor beta chains were all read from a single sample in a study of blood T cell repertoires in COVID-19. Clones were read by immunoSEQ multiplex PCR, and TCRdb kept only the in-frame ones, dropping some. In the table there are about 240,000 clones, around 86% of which are singletons. Sequencing was done on a sample of peripheral blood. The receptors shown here come from a woman aged 80 or older with COVID-19, enrolled during active disease.

This chain links TRBV5-1 with TRBJ2-5; 9 bases line up with TRBD2. The CDR3 extends over 14 amino acids. Germline V CDR1 and CDR2: SGHRS, YFSETQ. The V gene end was trimmed by 4 bases and the J gene end by 4 bases; junction bases not matched to a gene: 5. The CDR3 spells CASSKGLAGETQYF. Here the CDR3 DNA reads TGCGCCAGCAGCAAGGGACTAGCTGGAGAGACCCAGTACTTC.

This clone has only one observation. As DNA, the CDR3 is TGTGCCAGCAGCTTGTTACCCTCAGGGGAAAAACTGTTTTTT. This translates into CASSLLPSGEKLFF. The rearrangement joins TRBV7-2 to TRBJ1-4; D is possibly TRBD1 (5 bases). Germline values: CDR1 SGHTA, CDR2 FQGNSA. Between the trimmed V and J ends, which lost 3 bases and 8 bases, there was a span of 13 bases. The CDR3 is 14 residues long.

The CDR3 sequence: CASSLSAGPYNEQFF. The CDR3 DNA reads TGTGCCAGCAGTTTATCAGCGGGCCCCTACAATGAGCAGTTCTTC. The chain joins TRBV27 to TRBJ2-1; D is possibly TRBD2 (6 bases). The CDR3 has 15 residues. Germline loops: CDR1 MNHEY, CDR2 SMNVEV (reference sequence). V lost 0 bases, J lost 2 bases, and 8 bases lay in between.

J is TRBJ2-2 and V is TRBV29-1, with 8 bases that match TRBD1. CDR1 and CDR2 from the germline V gene are SQVTM and ANQGSEA. V lost 7 bases to trimming and J lost 6 bases; unmatched junction nucleotides: 7. The CDR3 has 13 amino acids. The CDR3 is CSAGQGLSGELFF. The CDR3 DNA is TGCAGCGCCGGACAGGGCTTGTCCGGGGAGCTGTTTTTT.

V and J are TRBV6-5 and TRBJ1-5; 8 nucleotides line up with TRBD1. This CDR3 is 15 amino acids long. The germline V gene has CDR1 MNHEY and CDR2 SVGAGI. The junction had 11 bases not matched to a gene; V was cut back by 6 bases and J by 7 bases. In DNA form, the CDR3 reads TGTGCCAGCAGAGACAGGGGAAAGGGGGGGCAGCCCCAGCATTTT. It translates to CASRDRGKGGQPQHF.

The V and J genes are TRBV27 and TRBJ1-1; the D gene is possibly TRBD1 (5 bases). The CDR3 consists of 13 residues. CDR1 is MNHEY, CDR2 SMNVEV, per germline (reference sequence). V was pared by 6 bases and J by 7 bases, with 15 bases between. In nucleotides, the CDR3 is TGTGCCAGCAGGGTCGGGTGGGGCAGTGAAGCTTTCTTT. It codes for CASRVGWGSEAFF.

The chain is built from TRBV30 and TRBJ1-6; no definite D call. V gave up 2 bases and J gave up 7 bases, with 9 bases separating them. CDR3 length: 13 amino acids. Germline V gene sequence: CDR1 GTSNPN, CDR2 SVGIG (reference sequence). CDR3 amino acids: CAWSREGNSPLHF. For the CDR3, the DNA is TGTGCCTGGAGTCGAGAGGGAAATTCACCCCTCCACTTT.

This clone has a handful of counts. The genes are TRBV7-9 and TRBJ1-5; D unresolved. V gave up 2 bases and J gave up 0 bases, with 8 bases separating them. Germline CDR1 SEHNR, CDR2 FQNEAQ (reference sequence). CDR3 length: 15 amino acids. The CDR3 nucleotides read TGTGCCAGCAGCTTATCGGGTGCTAGCAATCAGCCCCAGCATTTT. It codes for CASSLSGASNQPQHF.

V usage is TRBV11-2 and J usage is TRBJ1-6; no clear D gene. Germline lookup yields CDR1 SGHAT and CDR2 FQNNGV. The CDR3 runs to 17 residues. V lost 5 bases and J lost 0, with 14 bases in between. The CDR3 region is CASSRVLPSSYNSPLHF. CDR3 DNA sequence: TGTGCCAGCAGCCGCGTTCTCCCGAGCTCCTATAATTCACCCCTCCACTTT.

The rearrangement joins TRBV7-3 to TRBJ2-2, with D perhaps TRBD1 (5 bases). Per the germline V gene, CDR1 is SGHTA and CDR2 is FQGTGA. The CDR3 has 13 amino acids. Between the trimmed V and J ends, which lost 4 bases and 4 bases, there was a span of 7 bases. This chain's CDR3 is CASSSTATGELFF. The CDR3 nucleotides read TGTGCCAGCAGCTCGACAGCCACCGGGGAGCTGTTTTTT.

The V call is TRBV14, the J call TRBJ2-7; D may be TRBD2 (6 bases). The CDR3 totals 16 residues. V gave up 0 bases and J gave up 6 bases, with 18 bases separating them. Germline V CDR1 and CDR2: SGHDN, FVKESK. The CDR3 nucleotides read TGTGCCAGCAGCCAAGAATGGCCCCTGGGGGGAGGCGAGCAGTACTTC. Translating it yields CASSQEWPLGGGEQYF.

A few counts support this clone. The chain employs TRBV10-2 and TRBJ2-7, with 7 bases matching TRBD1. Trimming took 6 bases from V and 6 from J; bases not matched to a gene: 11. Germline CDR1 WSHSY, CDR2 SAAADI. CDR3 length equals 14 residues. In DNA form, the CDR3 reads TGCGCCAGCAGCCTTGACAGGGTGAGGGGCGAGCAGTACTTC. Translating it yields CASSLDRVRGEQYF.

This clone appeared once. The rearrangement links TRBV11-2 to TRBJ1-1; tentative D call: TRBD1 (5 bases). V was pared by 4 bases and J by 6 bases, with 12 bases between. The CDR3 is made up of 13 amino acids. The germline gives CDR1 SGHAT, CDR2 FQNNGV. In nucleotides, the CDR3 is TGTGCCAGCAGCTATCCGGGAGGGGCTGAAGCTTTCTTT. Its protein product is CASSYPGGAEAFF.

The V and J genes are TRBV27 and TRBJ1-1, with TRBD1 matching 7 bases. This CDR3 has 16 residues. Per germline, CDR1 MNHEY and CDR2 SMNVEV (reference sequence). With V trimmed by 6 bases and J by 3 bases, 13 bases remained unmatched. The CDR3 coding sequence is TGTGCCAGCAGCCCCTCCCTAGGGGGCGGTGACACTGAAGCTTTCTTT. This gives the protein CASSPSLGGGDTEAFF.

The V call is TRBV11-3, the J call TRBJ1-1; TRBD1 matches at 7 bases. J gave up 4 bases and V 6 bases, and 11 bases lay outside the gene matches. Per germline, CDR1 SGHNT and CDR2 YENEEA. The CDR3 loop spans 15 amino acids. CDR3 sequence reads: CASSPGGGIPTEAFF. For the CDR3, the DNA is TGTGCCAGCAGTCCAGGGGGTGGTATTCCCACTGAAGCTTTCTTT.

The V gene is TRBV11-3, the J gene TRBJ2-1, with 7 bases fitting TRBD1. Trimming cost V 5 bases and J 4 bases; bases outside gene matches: 5. Germline V gives CDR1 SGHNT, CDR2 YENEEA. This CDR3 spans 14 amino acids. CDR3 in amino acids: CASSTGAEYNEQFF. The CDR3 bases are TGTGCCAGCAGCACAGGGGCCGAGTACAATGAGCAGTTCTTC.

The chain has TRBV19 and TRBJ1-1, with 8 bases fitting TRBD1. Germline trimming cut 6 bases from V and 7 bases from J; bases unmatched to any gene: 16. Looked up from germline, CDR1 is LNHDA and CDR2 is SQIVND (reference sequence). This CDR3 comprises 16 residues. CDR3 nucleotide sequence: TGTGCCAGTAGCCGGGACAGGCGTTTAGGAGGGGATGAAGCTTTCTTT. This codes for CASSRDRRLGGDEAFF. The complete variable domain, with remaining parts taken from reference TRBV19 and TRBJ1-1, reads DGGITQSPKYLFRKEGQNVTLSCEQNLNHDAMYWYRQDPGQGLRLIYYSQIVNDFQKGDIAEGYSVSREKKESFPLTVTSAQKNPTAFYLCASSRDRRLGGDEAFFGQGTRLTVV.

This clone showed up just once. The chain has TRBV5-1 and TRBJ1-6, with D tentatively TRBD1 (6 bases). V gave up 4 bases and J gave up 6 bases, with 11 bases separating them. Germline assignment: CDR1 SGHRS and CDR2 YFSETQ. The CDR3 consists of 14 residues. The CDR3 loop reads CASSTGTSNSPLHF. CDR3 nucleotide sequence: TGCGCCAGCAGCACCGGGACATCTAATTCACCCCTCCACTTT.

This clone was detected only once. The rearrangement joins TRBV30 to TRBJ1-6; unclear D gene. Germline CDR1 reads GTSNPN; CDR2 reads SVGIG (reference sequence). This CDR3 has 15 amino acids. The V end lost 0 bases, the J end lost 10 bases, and 16 bases lay between the germline ends. This CDR3 reads CAWSVVAGYGSPLHF. The DNA for the CDR3 is TGTGCCTGGAGTGTAGTGGCGGGCTACGGGTCACCCCTCCACTTT.

In its sample, this clone was seen once. The chain joins TRBV7-3 to TRBJ2-5; the match to TRBD2 covers 9 bases. CDR3 length: 16 amino acids. Trimming cost V 5 bases and J 5 bases; bases outside gene matches: 12. Germline CDR1 is SGHTA and CDR2 is FQGTGA. The CDR3 nucleotides are TGTGCCAGCAGCGACCGGGCGGGAGGGAAAGGGGAGACCCAGTACTTC. Translating gives CASSDRAGGKGETQYF. The variable domain in full, completed from reference TRBV7-3 and TRBJ2-5, reads GAGVSQTPSNKVTEKGKYVELRCDPISGHTALYWYRQSLGQGPEFLIYFQGTGAADDSGLPNDRFFAVRPEGSVSTLKIQRTERGDSAVYLCASSDRAGGKGETQYFGPGTRLLVL.

V gene TRBV28 combines with J gene TRBJ1-2; D ambiguous. Between the trimmed V and J ends, which lost 2 bases and 6 bases, there was a span of 10 bases. CDR3 length: 13 amino acids. Germline V gene sequence: CDR1 MDHEN, CDR2 SYDVKM. The CDR3 loop reads CASSLVLADGYTF. The DNA of the CDR3 is TGTGCCAGCAGTTTAGTCTTGGCCGATGGCTACACCTTC.

The gene calls are TRBV21-1 and TRBJ1-1; TRBD1, the D gene given by the table, was not confirmed from the DNA. TRBV21-1 represents a pseudogene. There are 15 residues in the CDR3. Here the CDR3 reads CASSKGRGVYTEAFF. The CDR3, as DNA: TGTGCCAGCAGCAAAGGAAGGGGCGTCTACACTGAAGCTTTCTTT.

Notes on this clone: Different DNA sequences within this sample yield the same CDR3. The rearrangement links TRBV19 to TRBJ2-3; 8 bases line up with TRBD2. Looked up from germline, CDR1 is LNHDA and CDR2 is SQIVND (reference sequence). There are 16 residues in the CDR3. J was trimmed by 6 bases and V by 5 bases; bases with no gene match: 13. This chain's CDR3 is CASSPSGTSLLDTQYF. The CDR3 bases are TGTGCCAGTAGTCCATCCGGGACTAGTCTTCTGGATACGCAGTATTTT.

This clone was picked up a small number of times. The chain links TRBV9 to TRBJ2-3, with 7 bases lining up with TRBD2. The CDR3 covers 16 residues. V trimming: 0 bases; J trimming: 0 bases; junction bases outside the gene matches: 4. Germline-derived CDR1 and CDR2 are SGDLS and YYNGEE. This CDR3 reads CASSVEGAGSTDTQYF. CDR3 DNA: TGTGCCAGCAGCGTAGAGGGAGCGGGGAGCACAGATACGCAGTATTTT.

V usage is TRBV18 and J usage is TRBJ2-7, with 11 bases lining up with TRBD2. The CDR3 extends over 17 amino acids. J was trimmed by 2 bases and V by 2 bases; bases with no gene match: 8. CDR1 is KGHSH and CDR2 is LQKENI in the germline V gene. CDR3: CASSPRALAGGPYEQYF. The CDR3 coding sequence is TGTGCCAGCTCACCAAGGGCATTAGCGGGAGGGCCCTACGAGCAGTACTTC.

This rearrangement joins TRBV2 to TRBJ1-2; D is undetermined. The CDR3 spans 15 residues. Trimming stripped 2 bases from V and 3 bases from J, with 13 bases between. Germline-derived CDR1 and CDR2 are SNHLY and FYNNEI. The CDR3 reads CASSEQQLIHYGYTF. Written as DNA, the CDR3 is TGTGCCAGCAGTGAACAACAGCTAATTCACTATGGCTACACCTTC. The variable domain in full, completed from reference TRBV2 and TRBJ1-2, reads EPEVTQTPSHQVTQMGQEVILRCVPISNHLYFYWYRQILGQKVEFLVSFYNNEISEKSEIFDDQFSVERPDGSNFTLKIRSTKLEDSAMYFCASSEQQLIHYGYTFGSGTRLTVV.

The chain links TRBV19 to TRBJ2-6; possible D gene TRBD1, 6 bases. There are 15 residues in the CDR3. The V gene lost 7 bases and the J gene lost 3 bases, with 13 bases spanning the gap. Per the germline V gene, CDR1 is LNHDA and CDR2 is SQIVND (reference sequence). CDR3 bases: TGTGCCAGTAAGAGACAGGTGTATGGGGCCAACGTCCTGACTTTC. This gives the protein CASKRQVYGANVLTF. Full variable domain (remainder filled in from reference TRBV19 and TRBJ2-6): DGGITQSPKYLFRKEGQNVTLSCEQNLNHDAMYWYRQDPGQGLRLIYYSQIVNDFQKGDIAEGYSVSREKKESFPLTVTSAQKNPTAFYLCASKRQVYGANVLTFGAGSRLTVL.

The gene calls are TRBV14 and TRBJ2-5; TRBD2 matches 10 bases. Losses at the gene ends were 2 bases for V and 5 bases for J; bases not matched to a gene: 5. The CDR3 covers 15 residues. Germline loops: CDR1 SGHDN, CDR2 FVKESK. For the CDR3, the DNA is TGTGCCAGCAGCCAATCTAGCGGGAGTGGCGAGACCCAGTACTTC. Amino acids: CASSQSSGSGETQYF.

V usage is TRBV30 and J usage is TRBJ1-1; 9 bases match TRBD1. The V gene's germline CDR1 is GTSNPN and CDR2 SVGIG (reference sequence). CDR3 length: 15 amino acids. V lost 3 bases, J lost 2 bases, and 7 bases stayed unmatched. The DNA of the CDR3 is TGTGCCTGGAGAGCGGGGGACAGGGTCAACACTGAAGCTTTCTTT. Protein product: CAWRAGDRVNTEAFF.

This chain links TRBV19 with TRBJ1-6, with D uncertain. The CDR3 length is 14 residues. V lost 10 bases to trimming and J lost 0 bases, with 10 bases between them. From germline, CDR1 is LNHDA and CDR2 SQIVND (reference sequence). The CDR3 loop is CATTMSSYNSPLHF. The CDR3 bases are TGTGCCACAACGATGAGCTCCTATAATTCACCCCTCCACTTT.